The source of this T cell receptor beta chain is a study of cytomegalovirus exposure and HLA in healthy donors. PCR used 60 Vbeta primers and 13 Jbeta primers. Sequencing was performed with immunoSEQ multiplex PCR; in TCRdb, only in-frame clones are kept and a portion is missing. The sample has 150,000 to 200,000 clones, about 88% seen once. Trimming stripped 5 bases from V and 6 bases from J, with 10 bases between. This CDR3 has 12 residues. CDR1 and CDR2 (germline): SNHLY, FYNNEI. The chain employs TRBV2 and TRBJ1-1, with D maybe TRBD1 (6 bases). This sequence originates from a man between 18 and 29 years old in good health and CMV-seropositive. Sequenced: PBMCs. CDR3 residues: CASSNRDPEAFF. The CDR3 DNA reads TGTGCCAGCAGTAACAGGGATCCTGAAGCTTTCTTT.